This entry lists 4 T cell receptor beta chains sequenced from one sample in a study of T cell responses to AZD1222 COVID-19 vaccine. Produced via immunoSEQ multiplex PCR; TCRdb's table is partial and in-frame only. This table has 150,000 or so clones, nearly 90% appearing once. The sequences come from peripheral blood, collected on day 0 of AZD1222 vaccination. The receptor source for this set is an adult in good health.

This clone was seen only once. As DNA, the CDR3 is TGTGCCAGCAGTTCTCGACTAGCGGGAGGCAACAATGAGCAGTTCTTC. Encoded protein: CASSSRLAGGNNEQFF. The V gene is TRBV6-5, the J gene TRBJ2-1; 13 bases line up with TRBD2. Germline-derived CDR1 and CDR2 are MNHEY and SVGAGI. V shed 4 bases, J shed 5 bases, and the junction held 5 bases outside the gene matches. The CDR3 is 16 amino acids.

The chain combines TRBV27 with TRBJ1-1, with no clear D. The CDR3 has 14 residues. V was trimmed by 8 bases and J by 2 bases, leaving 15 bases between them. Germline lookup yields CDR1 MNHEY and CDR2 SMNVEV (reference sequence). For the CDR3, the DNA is TGTGCCAGCCGTGGGCCGGCTAGAAACACTGAAGCTTTCTTT. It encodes CASRGPARNTEAFF.

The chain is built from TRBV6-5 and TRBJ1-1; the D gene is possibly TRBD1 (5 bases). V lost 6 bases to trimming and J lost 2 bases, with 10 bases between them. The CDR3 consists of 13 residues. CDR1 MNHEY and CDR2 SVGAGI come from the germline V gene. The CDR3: CASRVGGNTEAFF. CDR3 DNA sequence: TGTGCCAGCAGGGTCGGGGGAAACACTGAAGCTTTCTTT.

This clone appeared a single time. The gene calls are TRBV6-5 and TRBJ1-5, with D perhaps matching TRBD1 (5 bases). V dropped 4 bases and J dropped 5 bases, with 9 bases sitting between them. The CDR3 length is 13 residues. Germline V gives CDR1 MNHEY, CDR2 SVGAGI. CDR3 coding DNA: TGTGCCAGCAGTTCAGGGCCTCATCAGCCCCAGCATTTT. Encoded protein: CASSSGPHQPQHF.